This TCR beta chain was documented in a study of spatial heterogeneity in lung cancer. As for the study in general: For the average unique TCR and UMI combination, more than eight occurrences appeared in raw reads.

TCRdb passed the 5' RACE reads through MiXCR, listing each CDR3 protein once. The data show about 16,000 distinct CDR3 sequences, approximately 6.8% seen once. Time point of the sample: sample taken at primary tumor resection. On this clonotype itself: Its matching antigen is unknown. This beta chain is off target for a library built for alpha chains, so its abundance means little.

Germline-derived CDR1 and CDR2 are DFQATT and SNEGSKA (reference sequence). The CDR3 runs to 13 residues. The V and J ends lost 3 bases and 5 bases, in that order; junction bases with no gene match: 3. Regarding the study as a whole: Mutation counts in tumors were tracked by counts of expanded intratumoral alpha and beta TCRs.

The receptor was derived from a female donor with early-stage non-small cell lung cancer. V and J are TRBV20-1 and TRBJ1-5, with 8 bases that match TRBD1. Sequencing was performed on lung tumor tissue, taken at surgery. The CDR3 DNA follows: TGCAGTGCTAGTAAACAGGGGGATCAGCCCCAGCATTTT. This gives the protein CSASKQGDQPQHF.